The following is a TCR beta chain sequence with its context. No antigen is known for it. The CDR3 runs to 19 residues. V lost 4 bases, J lost 0 bases, and 20 bases lay in between. The germline gives CDR1 SGDLS, CDR2 YYNGEE. The record originates from a study of cytomegalovirus exposure and HLA in healthy donors. Use of 60 Vbeta and 13 Jbeta primers characterized the PCR. This table comes from immunoSEQ multiplex PCR, and its TCRdb copy is limited to in-frame clones, with some not included. Counted here are some 200,000 clones, 70% to 80% occurring once; the ten biggest clones make up about 2%. Study conclusions and caveats: Because they were indistinguishable, some V segments, including TRBV6-2 and TRBV6-3, were excluded. Presence/absence analyses assumed roughly uniform sequencing depth across donors. Later work associated fewer than 20,000 TCR beta sequences with HLA alleles at 0.05 false discovery rate. A previous analysis found most TCR beta V segments productive roughly 90% or roughly 30% of the time.

Sequenced input: PBMCs. The V and J genes are TRBV9 and TRBJ2-6, with a possible D match to TRBD2 (6 bases). This receptor was taken from a woman aged 50 to 65 in good health and CMV-seronegative. The CDR3, as DNA: TGTGCCAGCAGCCCCGAAGTGGGGGGACGGGGCTCTGGGGCCAACGTCCTGACTTTC. This encodes CASSPEVGGRGSGANVLTF.